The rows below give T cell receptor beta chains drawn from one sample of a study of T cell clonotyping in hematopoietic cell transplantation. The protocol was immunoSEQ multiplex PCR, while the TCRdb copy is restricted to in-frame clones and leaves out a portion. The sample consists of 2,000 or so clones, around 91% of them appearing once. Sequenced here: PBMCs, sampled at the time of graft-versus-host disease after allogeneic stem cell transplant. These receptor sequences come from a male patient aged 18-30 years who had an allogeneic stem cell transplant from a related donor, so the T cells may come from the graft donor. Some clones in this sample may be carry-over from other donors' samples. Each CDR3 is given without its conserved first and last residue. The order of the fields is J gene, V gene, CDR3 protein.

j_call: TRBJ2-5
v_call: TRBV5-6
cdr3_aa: ASSLRTIGETQY

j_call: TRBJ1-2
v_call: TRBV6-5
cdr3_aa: ASSYTPGGDGYGYT

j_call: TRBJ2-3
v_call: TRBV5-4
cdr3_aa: ASSHYRGFRDTQY

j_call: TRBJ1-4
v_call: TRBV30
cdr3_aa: AWSVELGEKLF

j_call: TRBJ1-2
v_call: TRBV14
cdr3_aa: ASSRGDRGQHYGYT

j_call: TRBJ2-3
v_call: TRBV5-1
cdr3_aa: ASSFSSGSTDTQY

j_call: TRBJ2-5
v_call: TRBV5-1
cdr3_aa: ASSLAIAGGVETQY

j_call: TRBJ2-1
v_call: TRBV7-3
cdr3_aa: ASSLGLANYNEQF

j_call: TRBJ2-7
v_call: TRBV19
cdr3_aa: ASSIVPGREQY

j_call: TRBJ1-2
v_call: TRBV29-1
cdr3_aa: SVDAARWAGGYT

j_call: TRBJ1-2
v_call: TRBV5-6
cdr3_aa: ASSLQGGGYT

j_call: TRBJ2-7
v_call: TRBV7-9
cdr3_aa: ASSPMYEQY

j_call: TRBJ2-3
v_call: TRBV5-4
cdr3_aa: ASSRTGSDTQY

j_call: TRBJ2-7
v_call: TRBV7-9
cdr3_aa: ASSLVSGYEQY

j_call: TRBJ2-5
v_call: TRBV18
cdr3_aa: ASSPTSGATPGTQY

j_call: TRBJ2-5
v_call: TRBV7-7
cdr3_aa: ASSLSPLMRETQY

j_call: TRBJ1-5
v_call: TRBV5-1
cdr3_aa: ASSPGPRSDQPQH

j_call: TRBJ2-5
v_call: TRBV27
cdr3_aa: ASSLSMVETQY